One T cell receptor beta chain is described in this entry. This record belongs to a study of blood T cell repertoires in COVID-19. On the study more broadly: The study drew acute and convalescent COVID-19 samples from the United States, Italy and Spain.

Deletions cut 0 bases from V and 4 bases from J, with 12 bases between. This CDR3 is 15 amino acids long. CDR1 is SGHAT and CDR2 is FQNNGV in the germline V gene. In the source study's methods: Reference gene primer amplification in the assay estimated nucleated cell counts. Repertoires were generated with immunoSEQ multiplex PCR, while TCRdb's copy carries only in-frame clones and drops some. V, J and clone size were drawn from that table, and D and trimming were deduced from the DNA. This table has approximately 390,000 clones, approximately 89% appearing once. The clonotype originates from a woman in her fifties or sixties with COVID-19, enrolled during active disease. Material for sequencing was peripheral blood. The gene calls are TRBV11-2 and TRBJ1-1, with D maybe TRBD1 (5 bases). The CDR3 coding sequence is TGTGCCAGCAGCTTAGAAGGGGCAGGGCCCACTGAAGCTTTCTTT. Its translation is CASSLEGAGPTEAFF.